This entry lists 7 T cell receptor beta chains sequenced from one sample in a study of molecular identifiers for immune sequencing clone quantification. TCRdb processed the PCR reads anew with MiXCR; each CDR3 protein has one entry. The sample contains fewer than 100,000 distinct CDR3 sequences, around 20% of which appear only once. Sequencing was carried out using naive CD8+ T cells from blood, with Jurkat cell RNA spiked in. Specified subset: FACS-sorted CD8+CD4-CCR7+CD45RA+ naive T cells. The receptors shown here come from a human donor in good health. Some libraries in this study had Jurkat cell RNA spiked in.

Turning to this clonotype: This may come from a read error, since a much larger clone is one base off. This is likely a read error, given that the CDR3 carries no conserved phenylalanine or tryptophan at its end. The rearrangement joins TRBV20-1 to TRBJ1-1; 8 nucleotides align to TRBD1. The CDR3 runs to 13 residues. Germline CDR1 DFQATT, CDR2 SNEGSKA (reference sequence). J was trimmed by 8 bases and V by 0 bases; bases with no gene match: 5. The CDR3 loop reads CSAREQGVMEAFS. DNA for the CDR3: TGCAGTGCTAGAGAACAGGGGGTAATGGAAGCTTTCTCT.

On this clonotype itself: Compared with germline, one end of the junction differs, possibly owing to a read error. The J gene is TRBJ1-5, the V gene TRBV5-6; D call uncertain. The CDR3 totals 14 residues. Germline lookup yields CDR1 SGHDT and CDR2 YYEEEE. The CDR3 coding sequence is TGTGCCGGCAGCTTGGTGCGAGGCAATCAGCCCCAGCATTTT. Amino acid sequence: CAGSLVRGNQPQHF.

This clonotype was detected ten times or more. This sequence joins TRBV4-1 and TRBJ2-3; unclear D gene. With 2 bases removed from V and 4 bases from J, the gap between germline ends came to 10 bases. From germline, CDR1 is MGHRA and CDR2 YSYEKL. The CDR3 totals 14 residues. The CDR3 DNA sequence: TGCGCCAGCAGCCAACCTTTACGCCCAGATACGCAGTATTTT. Protein sequence: CASSQPLRPDTQYF.

This chain uses TRBV29-1 with TRBJ2-1, with TRBD2 as a possible D gene (6 bases). Trimming removed 6 bases at V and 5 bases at J, with 23 bases between. The CDR3 contains 16 residues. Germline V gene lookup returns CDR1 SQVTM and CDR2 ANQGSEA. The CDR3 coding sequence is TGCAGCGTGGATGGGGGGATGGGTCTTCATGACAATGAGCAGTTCTTC. Translating it yields CSVDGGMGLHDNEQFF.

This clonotype was detected only a few times. This sequence joins TRBV6-6 and TRBJ1-5; D gene unclear. The CDR3 consists of 13 residues. The V end was cut by 7 bases, the J end by 4 bases, with 11 bases between. Germline assignment: CDR1 MNHNY and CDR2 SVGAGI (reference sequence). The CDR3 loop is CASNPGENQPQHF. The DNA of the CDR3 is TGTGCCAGCAATCCTGGGGAAAATCAGCCCCAGCATTTT.

This clonotype was found many times. The genes are TRBV4-2 and TRBJ2-7; 8 nucleotides match TRBD2. The CDR3 has 15 residues. Germline CDR1 reads LGHNA; CDR2 reads YNFKEQ. Trimming cost V 0 bases and J 4 bases; bases outside gene matches: 5. CDR3 nucleotides: TGTGCCAGCAGCCAAGATTACGGGACTAGTTACGAGCAGTACTTC. It codes for CASSQDYGTSYEQYF.

This clonotype was recorded many times. The chain has TRBV20-1 and TRBJ2-7; 9 nucleotides line up with TRBD1. This CDR3 contains 14 residues. Germline-derived CDR1 and CDR2 are DFQATT and SNEGSKA (reference sequence). J was trimmed by 2 bases and V by 4 bases; bases with no gene match: 6. CDR3: CSANDRTGAYEQYF. Written as DNA, the CDR3 is TGCAGTGCTAACGATAGGACAGGGGCCTACGAGCAGTACTTC.